Listed below are T cell receptor beta chains from one sample, sequenced in a study of blood T cells in healthy people across ages. One entry per CDR3 protein results from TCRdb running MiXCR on the 5' RACE reads. The data contain around 1,500,000 distinct CDR3 sequences, around 42% of them seen just once; the ten biggest clones take up 7% to 9.5%. Sequenced: blood. The origin of the receptors is a woman between 18 and 30 years old in good health. The CDR3 runs from the conserved cysteine through the conserved F or W. Each record gives: CDR3 protein, CDR3 DNA, V gene, J gene, clone size, D gene. A D gene is named only where the DNA matches it firmly. Clone size is given for some rows only: seen once, a few or many times, or a class if the clone is expanded.

CASSLGPRLAVNNEQFF	TGTGCCAGCAGTTTAGGCCCCCGACTAGCGGTAAACAATGAGCAGTTCTTC	TRBV27	TRBJ2-1	few	TRBD2
CSANPAGGGYTF	TGCAGTGCTAACCCAGCGGGGGGTGGCTACACCTTC	TRBV20-1	TRBJ1-2	-	-
CSVAPGQGSSYGYTF	TGCAGCGTAGCCCCGGGACAGGGAAGCTCCTATGGCTACACTTTC	TRBV29-1	TRBJ1-2	-	TRBD1
CASSATGWSTDSGNTIYF	TGTGCCAGCAGCGCGACAGGATGGTCCACCGACTCTGGAAACACCATATATTTT	TRBV9	TRBJ1-3	-	-
CASSQVGRYNEQFF	TGCGCCAGCAGCCAAGTTGGCCGCTACAATGAGCAGTTCTTC	TRBV4-1	TRBJ2-1	many	-
CASSRTGYNQPQHF	TGTGCCAGCAGCCGGACAGGGTATAATCAGCCCCAGCATTTT	TRBV12-3/TRBV12-4	TRBJ1-5	-	TRBD1
CASSSTGTEQFF	TGTGCCAGCAGTTCAACAGGGACTGAGCAGTTCTTC	TRBV27	TRBJ2-1	-	-
CASSLFPVGTQYF	TGTGCCAGCAGCTTGTTTCCTGTGGGGACCCAGTACTTC	TRBV5-6	TRBJ2-5	-	-
CASSKVRGARGNTIYF	TGTGCCAGCAGCAAAGTCAGGGGGGCGAGAGGAAACACCATATATTTT	TRBV21-1	TRBJ1-3	once	-
CASSYAEHRPQHF	TGTGCCAGCAGTTACGCGGAGCATCGGCCCCAGCATTTT	TRBV6-5	TRBJ1-5	-	-
CASSHRTGSEGEQYF	TGTGCCAGCAGCCATCGGACAGGTTCGGAGGGGGAGCAGTACTTC	TRBV3-1	TRBJ2-7	-	-
CASSLASGTENSPLHF	TGCGCCAGCAGCTTGGCCTCCGGGACAGAGAATTCACCCCTCCACTTT	TRBV5-1	TRBJ1-6	-	TRBD1
CSASPPSGSTDTQYF	TGCAGTGCCTCGCCGCCTAGCGGGAGCACAGATACGCAGTATTTT	TRBV20-1	TRBJ2-3	-	TRBD2
CASSYTISNQPQHF	TGTGCCAGCAGTTACACAATTAGCAATCAGCCCCAGCATTTT	TRBV6-6	TRBJ1-5	-	-
CASSLSGGPVQYF	TGTGCCAGCAGCTTATCAGGGGGCCCTGTGCAGTACTTC	TRBV13	TRBJ2-4	-	TRBD1
CASSQELAGWEIQETQYF	TGCGCCAGCAGCCAAGAGCTAGCAGGGTGGGAGATCCAAGAGACCCAGTACTTC	TRBV4-1	TRBJ2-5	few	-
CASKISARRPRQSTDTQYF	TGTGCCAGCAAAATTTCCGCCAGGCGGCCTCGTCAAAGCACAGATACGCAGTATTTT	TRBV7-2	TRBJ2-3	-	-
CASSLRELTGGASIEAFF	TGTGCCAGCAGCTTAAGGGAATTGACAGGGGGCGCCTCTATTGAGGCTTTCTTT	TRBV7-2	TRBJ1-1	-	TRBD1
CSVGGPSYEQYF	TGCAGCGTTGGTGGTCCCTCCTACGAGCAGTACTTC	TRBV29-1	TRBJ2-7	many	-
CASSHGQGSTDTQYF	TGCGCCAGCAGCCACGGACAGGGGAGCACAGATACGCAGTATTTT	TRBV4-1	TRBJ2-3	few	TRBD1
CGVAIGLAVNEQFF	TGCGGCGTTGCTATTGGACTAGCGGTCAATGAGCAGTTCTTC	TRBV29-1	TRBJ2-1	once	TRBD2
CSGTLAGGSSSHNEQFF	TGCAGCGGAACACTAGCGGGAGGGTCTAGCTCCCACAATGAGCAGTTCTTC	TRBV29-1	TRBJ2-1	-	TRBD2